These 27 T cell receptor beta chains share one sample of origin, sequenced in a study of shared T cell receptors in the human thymus. The method was immunoSEQ multiplex PCR; TCRdb's version includes in-frame clones alone and lacks a portion of them. The sample carries some 760,000 clones, approximately 85% recorded once. The data also belong to a second study, concerning human thymus T cells.

Sequenced: thymocytes. Every receptor here comes from a girl in the first two years of life with a congenital heart defect.

The genes are TRBV30 and TRBJ1-2; 10 nucleotides agree with TRBD1. CDR3 size: 13 residues. The germline V gene encodes CDR1 GTSNPN and CDR2 SVGIG (reference sequence). V was clipped by 3 bases and J by 7 bases; unmatched bases: 5. The CDR3 loop is CAWSDRGHAGYTF. For the CDR3, the DNA is TGTGCCTGGAGCGACAGGGGGCACGCTGGCTACACCTTC.

The chain uses TRBV7-6 and TRBJ1-3; D may be TRBD1 (5 bases). Germline V gives CDR1 SGHVS, CDR2 FNYEAQ. The length of the CDR3 is 17 residues. Trimming left V 0 bases short and J 0 bases short, with 12 bases between. The CDR3 loop is CASSLASGGISGNTIYF. CDR3 in DNA: TGTGCCAGCAGCTTAGCCTCGGGGGGTATCTCTGGAAACACCATATATTTT.

This chain links TRBV9 with TRBJ2-1; 10 positions match TRBD2. Germline V lookup: CDR1 SGDLS, CDR2 YYNGEE. The length of the CDR3 is 23 residues. V shed 2 bases and J 10 bases; nucleotides not matched to a gene: 33. The CDR3 coding sequence is TGTGCCAGCAGCGTTCACCCGGGTTGGGATACTAGCGGGGAGGCCGGTCGCCGTGAGGAGCAGTTCTTC. It is translated as CASSVHPGWDTSGEAGRREEQFF.

In its sample, this clone was seen a few times. The chain employs TRBV27 and TRBJ1-1, with 7 bases lining up with TRBD1. The CDR3 is 17 residues long. The trim removed 4 bases at V and 6 bases at J, leaving 17 bases unmatched. The germline V gene encodes CDR1 MNHEY and CDR2 SMNVEV (reference sequence). This CDR3 is CASSWKGTVGLQSEAFF. CDR3 nucleotides: TGTGCCAGCAGTTGGAAGGGGACAGTTGGTCTCCAGTCTGAAGCTTTCTTT.

The chain recombines TRBV4-1 with TRBJ1-4; a possible D gene is TRBD1 (5 bases). The V end was cut by 0 bases, the J end by 8 bases, with 13 bases between. The CDR3 contains 15 residues. Germline V gene data show CDR1 as MGHRA and CDR2 as YSYEKL. The CDR3 region has the DNA TGCGCCAGCAGCCAAGAGGGGCCTTTTATAGAAAAACTGTTTTTT. It codes for CASSQEGPFIEKLFF.

The genes are TRBV7-8 and TRBJ2-5; weak D call: TRBD2 (6 bases). The CDR3 has 14 amino acids. V was clipped by 5 bases and J by 5 bases, with 15 bases between them. Germline lookup yields CDR1 SGHVS and CDR2 FQNEAQ. CDR3 protein: CASSDAGGWETQYF. DNA for the CDR3: TGTGCCAGCAGCGACGCCGGGGGATGGGAGACCCAGTACTTC.

The chain employs TRBV27 and TRBJ1-1; possibly TRBD1 for D (5 bases). Germline V CDR1 and CDR2: MNHEY, SMNVEV (reference sequence). Trimming shortened V by 6 bases and J by 6 bases, and 20 bases separated the two germline ends. CDR3 length: 15 amino acids. CDR3 amino acids: CASRPRGDMDPEAFF. CDR3 bases: TGTGCCAGCAGACCTCGGGGGGATATGGATCCTGAAGCTTTCTTT.

The genes are TRBV27 and TRBJ2-7, with 7 bases matching TRBD1. This CDR3 contains 15 residues. V lost 5 bases and J lost 3; bases outside the gene matches: 10. Germline CDR1 and CDR2: MNHEY and SMNVEV (reference sequence). The CDR3 DNA reads TGTGCCAGCAGTATGAGACAGGGCGCGTACTACGAGCAGTACTTC. The encoded protein is CASSMRQGAYYEQYF.

This rearrangement joins TRBV19 to TRBJ1-5, with D hard to call. Trimming stripped 4 bases from V and 8 bases from J, with 21 bases between. The germline V gene encodes CDR1 LNHDA and CDR2 SQIVND (reference sequence). The CDR3 is 16 residues long. In DNA form, the CDR3 reads TGTGCCAGTAGTAGATGTGTCAGGAAAGAAAAAAAGCCCCAGCATTTT. This translates into CASSRCVRKEKKPQHF. Supplemented by reference TRBV19 and TRBJ1-5, the full variable domain reads DGGITQSPKYLFRKEGQNVTLSCEQNLNHDAMYWYRQDPGQGLRLIYYSQIVNDFQKGDIAEGYSVSREKKESFPLTVTSAQKNPTAFYLCASSRCVRKEKKPQHFGDGTRLSIL.

The rearrangement links TRBV12-5 to TRBJ2-3; 7 nucleotides align to TRBD2. J was trimmed by 0 bases and V by 5 bases; bases with no gene match: 8. This CDR3 comprises 16 residues. Germline loops: CDR1 LGHNT, CDR2 FRNRAP. This chain's CDR3 is CASGTGGLPSTDTQYF. The CDR3 DNA sequence: TGTGCTAGTGGTACCGGGGGGTTACCTAGCACAGATACGCAGTATTTT.

The J gene is TRBJ2-1, the V gene TRBV7-2; TRBD2 matches 10 bases. The CDR3 is made up of 15 amino acids. Germline loops: CDR1 SGHTA, CDR2 FQGNSA. The ends lost 5 bases at V and 8 bases at J; junction bases unmatched: 9. The CDR3 nucleotides are TGTGCCAGCAGCATCGAGCGGGGGGGCGTCTATGAGCAGTTCTTC. Protein product: CASSIERGGVYEQFF.

The V gene is TRBV27, the J gene TRBJ2-3, with 9 bases matching TRBD2. J was trimmed by 4 bases and V by 8 bases; bases with no gene match: 10. This CDR3 contains 15 residues. Per the germline V gene, CDR1 is MNHEY and CDR2 is SMNVEV (reference sequence). This CDR3 is CASERAGGMADTQYF. The DNA of the CDR3 is TGTGCCAGCGAAAGAGCGGGGGGCATGGCAGATACGCAGTATTTT.

The genes are TRBV11-2 and TRBJ2-7, with D maybe TRBD1 (6 bases). Germline loops: CDR1 SGHAT, CDR2 FQNNGV. V gave up 2 bases and J gave up 3 bases, with 14 bases separating them. The CDR3 is 15 residues long. This chain's CDR3 is CASSLSGQPDYEQYF. The CDR3 DNA sequence: TGTGCCAGCAGCTTATCCGGACAGCCCGACTACGAGCAGTACTTC.

This clone has a single count. This chain uses TRBV2 with TRBJ1-1, with D possibly TRBD1 on 5 matching bases. V lost 7 bases to trimming and J lost 4 bases, with 19 bases between them. The CDR3 runs to 15 residues. The germline V gene has CDR1 SNHLY and CDR2 FYNNEI. CDR3 protein: CASTKGRRGGTEAFF. The CDR3 DNA sequence: TGTGCCAGCACCAAAGGAAGGAGGGGAGGCACTGAAGCTTTCTTT.

This chain links TRBV5-1 with TRBJ2-3, with 9 bases identical to TRBD2. The CDR3 has 16 amino acids. CDR1 is SGHRS, CDR2 YFSETQ, per germline. V shed 0 bases, J shed 1 base, and the junction held 3 bases outside the gene matches. The CDR3 region has the DNA TGCGCCAGCAGCTTGGAATTAGCGGGGGGCACAGATACGCAGTATTTT. This gives the protein CASSLELAGGTDTQYF.

This rearrangement joins TRBV7-2 to TRBJ1-2, with no clear D. The CDR3 is made up of 16 amino acids. Germline CDR1 is SGHTA and CDR2 is FQGNSA. Trimming pared 3 bases from V and 0 bases from J, leaving 14 bases between. CDR3 in amino acids: CASSFGEPGSNYGYTF. CDR3 coding DNA: TGTGCCAGCAGCTTTGGAGAGCCGGGTTCTAACTATGGCTACACCTTC.

V usage is TRBV5-4 and J usage is TRBJ2-1, with 11 positions matching TRBD2. Trimming took 4 bases from V and 3 from J; bases not matched to a gene: 12. The CDR3 spans 18 residues. In germline, CDR1 is SGHNT, CDR2 YYREEE (reference sequence). This CDR3 is CASSINLTSGVDYNEQFF. The DNA for the CDR3 is TGTGCCAGCAGCATAAACCTGACTAGCGGGGTAGACTACAATGAGCAGTTCTTC.

This clone occurred a few times. The rearrangement joins TRBV7-9 to TRBJ1-4; possible D gene TRBD1, 6 bases. This CDR3 comprises 16 residues. The V and J ends lost 1 base and 0 bases respectively, with 9 bases between them. Per germline, CDR1 SEHNR and CDR2 FQNEAQ (reference sequence). Written as DNA, the CDR3 is TGTGCCAGCAGCTTAGAGCACAGGGCAACTAATGAAAAACTGTTTTTT. Protein: CASSLEHRATNEKLFF.

The chain recombines TRBV6-5 with TRBJ1-5, with 8 bases identical to TRBD1. The germline V gene encodes CDR1 MNHEY and CDR2 SVGAGI. The V and J ends lost 4 bases and 4 bases, in that order; junction bases with no gene match: 3. The CDR3 is 14 amino acids. Written as DNA, the CDR3 is TGTGCCAGCAGTTCTTACAGGGGGAATCAGCCCCAGCATTTT. This sequence encodes CASSSYRGNQPQHF.

In its sample, this clone was seen a few times. This sequence joins TRBV5-6 and TRBJ1-1; no firm D call. Per the germline V gene, CDR1 is SGHDT and CDR2 is YYEEEE. Trimming left V 4 bases short and J 6 bases short, with 16 bases between. The CDR3 is 14 residues long. This CDR3 reads CASSPRRVPSEAFF. Written as DNA, the CDR3 is TGTGCCAGCAGCCCCCGTCGGGTCCCGTCTGAAGCTTTCTTT.

This clone was seen only a few times. The chain carries TRBV9 and TRBJ1-3; unclear D gene. CDR1 SGDLS and CDR2 YYNGEE come from the germline V gene. The CDR3 runs 15 residues. The germline V and J ends were trimmed by 0 bases and 0 bases, with 7 bases remaining between them. CDR3 region: CASSVGRSSGNTIYF. The CDR3 DNA reads as TGTGCCAGCAGCGTAGGGAGGAGCTCTGGAAACACCATATATTTT.

The chain joins TRBV6-1 to TRBJ1-1; TRBD1 might be the D (6 bases). Deletions cut 8 bases from V and 1 base from J, with 17 bases between. Germline CDR1 reads MNHNS; CDR2 reads SASEGT. This CDR3 has 15 residues. The DNA of the CDR3 is TGTGCCAGCGGCCGGGGGGGCAGCGGGAACACTGAAGCTTTCTTT. This gives the protein CASGRGGSGNTEAFF.

The J gene is TRBJ2-7, the V gene TRBV4-3; maybe TRBD1 (5 bases). The CDR3 is made up of 15 amino acids. V lost 1 base to trimming and J lost 4 bases, with 14 bases between them. From germline, CDR1 is LGHNA and CDR2 YSLEER. CDR3 sequence reads: CASSQGGDSAYEQYF. The CDR3 region has the DNA TGCGCCAGCAGCCAAGGTGGAGACAGCGCTTACGAGCAGTACTTC.

V usage is TRBV9 and J usage is TRBJ1-1; maybe TRBD1 (6 bases). The CDR3 spans 16 residues. Trimming pared 0 bases from V and 7 bases from J, leaving 19 bases between. Germline V gene lookup returns CDR1 SGDLS and CDR2 YYNGEE. The CDR3: CASSVGGGEKTNEAFF. The CDR3 DNA reads as TGTGCCAGCAGCGTAGGAGGGGGAGAGAAGACAAATGAAGCTTTCTTT.

This rearrangement joins TRBV2 to TRBJ2-7; D might be TRBD2 (6 bases). Germline-derived CDR1 and CDR2 are SNHLY and FYNNEI. The CDR3 sequence is 13 residues long. Deletions cut 6 bases from V and 2 bases from J, with 11 bases between. CDR3 DNA sequence: TGTGCCAGCAGCGGGAGCCAGGCCTACGAGCAGTACTTC. Protein: CASSGSQAYEQYF.

CDR3 DNA sequence: TGTGCCAGCAGATGTCGGACTAGCGGGGGTTACAATGAGCAGTTCTTC. Protein sequence: CASRCRTSGGYNEQFF. The chain has TRBV5-6 and TRBJ2-1; 13 bases are a match to TRBD2. The junction had 6 bases not matched to a gene; V was cut back by 5 bases and J by 4 bases. This CDR3 contains 16 residues. Germline loops: CDR1 SGHDT, CDR2 YYEEEE.

The CDR3 DNA reads TGCGCCAGCCGGATTTCTCGACAGAACTATGGCTACACCTTC. Its translation: CASRISRQNYGYTF. V is TRBV5-1 and J is TRBJ1-2; perhaps TRBD1 as D (5 bases). Trimming pared 7 bases from V and 2 bases from J, leaving 15 bases between. CDR3 size: 14 residues. CDR1 SGHRS and CDR2 YFSETQ come from the germline V gene.